These T cell receptor beta chains were read from a single sample in a study of vaccination effects on CD4 cells after COVID-19. These receptors' antigens are unknown. Measured with immunoSEQ multiplex PCR; TCRdb has only the in-frame clones, and not every one. The profile shows about 73,000 clones, roughly 74% of them singletons. The source material was CD4+ T cells from PBMCs cultured with HCoV-NL63 spike peptides, sampled before COVID-19 vaccination. The receptor set was obtained from a human donor who received a COVID-19 vaccine. Each CDR3 is given with its conserved first and last residue. A D gene is named only where the DNA matches it firmly. Part of the rows lack a size; the others show once, few, many or a class for expanded clones.

CDR3 length | D gene | clone size | J gene | V gene | CDR3 protein | CDR3 DNA
16 | TRBD2 | few | TRBJ2-3 | TRBV5-4 | CASSAGLAGSTDTQYF | TGTGCCAGCAGCGCCGGACTAGCGGGCAGCACAGATACGCAGTATTTT
19 | . | . | TRBJ1-3 | TRBV4-3 | CASSQDWVAGSLSGNTIYF | TGCGCCAGCAGCCAAGATTGGGTGGCAGGGTCCCTCTCTGGAAACACCATATATTTT
15 | TRBD1 | . | TRBJ1-2 | TRBV7-9 | CASSSSQGARYGYTF | TGTGCCAGCAGCTCATCACAGGGGGCTCGCTATGGCTACACCTTC
13 | . | few | TRBJ1-2 | TRBV3-1/TRBV3-2 | CASSRRQVYGYTF | TGTGCCAGCAGCCGTCGACAGGTCTATGGCTACACCTTC
19 | TRBD1 | . | TRBJ1-6 | TRBV24-1 | CATSASGRGFPPDNSPLHF | TGTGCCACCAGTGCCTCGGGCAGGGGGTTCCCCCCCGATAATTCACCCCTCCACTTT
12 | TRBD1 | . | TRBJ2-1 | TRBV3-1/TRBV3-2 | CASGTGGYEQFF | TGTGCCAGCGGGACAGGGGGTTATGAGCAGTTCTTC
13 | TRBD1 | . | TRBJ2-5 | TRBV12-3/TRBV12-4 | CASRSTGVETQYF | TGTGCCAGCAGGTCGACAGGGGTAGAGACCCAGTACTTC
13 | . | . | TRBJ2-3 | TRBV12-3/TRBV12-4 | CASSFSEADTQYF | TGTGCCAGCAGTTTCTCGGAGGCAGATACGCAGTATTTT
15 | TRBD1 | few | TRBJ2-2 | TRBV10-3 | CAISGGQGGTGELFF | TGTGCCATCAGTGGGGGACAGGGCGGCACCGGGGAGCTGTTTTTT
15 | . | few | TRBJ1-5 | TRBV7-2 | CASSLVQGGNQPQHF | TGTGCCAGCAGCTTAGTGCAGGGTGGGAATCAGCCCCAGCATTTT
13 | . | . | TRBJ1-1 | TRBV6-6 | CASIQRERGEAFF | TGTGCCAGCATCCAAAGGGAGCGGGGCGAAGCTTTCTTT
14 | TRBD1 | few | TRBJ2-2 | TRBV5-1 | CATETGQNTGELFF | TGCGCCACCGAGACAGGGCAGAACACCGGGGAGCTGTTTTTT
15 | TRBD1 | . | TRBJ1-1 | TRBV6-4 | CASSDSGQGNTEAFF | TGTGCCAGCAGTGACTCAGGACAGGGGAACACTGAAGCTTTCTTT
16 | . | few | TRBJ2-2 | TRBV10-1 | CASSDSGLQPTGELFF | TGCGCCAGCAGTGACTCGGGACTCCAACCCACCGGGGAGCTGTTTTTT
15 | . | . | TRBJ1-2 | TRBV6-5 | CASRLGRSFNYGYTF | TGTGCCAGCAGGCTCGGACGGTCTTTTAACTATGGCTACACCTTC
15 | . | . | TRBJ2-5 | TRBV7-9 | CASSLIARVAQTQYF | TGTGCCAGCAGCTTAATCGCCAGGGTGGCGCAGACCCAGTACTTC
14 | TRBD2 | few | TRBJ2-3 | TRBV2 | CASNLAGAADTQYF | TGTGCCAGCAATCTAGCGGGGGCGGCAGATACGCAGTATTTT
15 | TRBD1 | . | TRBJ2-2 | TRBV5-1 | CASREAGGDAGELFF | TGCGCCAGCAGGGAGGCAGGGGGCGACGCCGGGGAGCTGTTTTTT
13 | . | once | TRBJ1-2 | TRBV5-6 | CASSRGESYGYTF | TGTGCCAGCAGCCGGGGGGAGAGCTATGGCTACACCTTC
15 | TRBD1 | . | TRBJ1-2 | TRBV28 | CASSAPGQGSTGYTF | TGTGCCAGCAGCGCACCGGGACAGGGATCCACTGGCTACACCTTC
13 | . | . | TRBJ1-2 | TRBV28 | CASRTDRYYGYTF | TGTGCCAGCAGGACAGACAGGTACTATGGCTACACCTTC
14 | . | . | TRBJ1-2 | TRBV27 | CASWGRVRGYGYTF | TGTGCCAGCTGGGGGAGGGTACGAGGGTATGGCTACACCTTC
16 | . | . | TRBJ2-3 | TRBV5-1 | CASSLGVSEPTDTQYF | TGCGCCAGCAGCTTGGGCGTATCGGAGCCCACAGATACGCAGTATTTT
15 | . | . | TRBJ1-2 | TRBV5-8 | CASSKQGLLTEGYTF | TGTGCCAGCAGCAAACAGGGATTGCTCACCGAAGGCTACACCTTC
15 | TRBD2 | . | TRBJ2-5 | TRBV9 | CASSVENSGARTQYF | TGTGCCAGCAGCGTAGAGAATAGCGGGGCTAGGACCCAGTACTTC
14 | TRBD1 | . | TRBJ1-2 | TRBV6-6 | CASSPGQGRGGYTF | TGTGCCAGCAGTCCGGGACAGGGGAGGGGTGGCTACACCTTC
15 | . | . | TRBJ1-4 | TRBV19 | CASSIVRGLNEKLFF | TGTGCCAGTAGTATAGTACGGGGATTAAATGAAAAACTGTTTTTT
16 | . | . | TRBJ2-2 | TRBV2 | CASAVIGGANTGELFF | TGTGCCAGCGCCGTCATCGGGGGAGCGAACACCGGGGAGCTGTTTTTT
16 | . | . | TRBJ1-2 | TRBV19 | CASTPLGGVVRYGYTF | TGTGCCAGTACCCCCCTTGGGGGGGTAGTGCGGTATGGCTACACCTTC
14 | TRBD1 | . | TRBJ2-7 | TRBV6-5 | CASSYRDRSYEQYF | TGTGCCAGCAGTTACCGGGACAGGAGCTACGAGCAGTACTTC
13 | . | . | TRBJ1-1 | TRBV5-1 | CASSPLGNTEAFF | TGCGCCAGCAGCCCTTTAGGGAACACTGAAGCTTTCTTT
15 | . | . | TRBJ1-4 | TRBV6-2/TRBV6-3 | CASSYGRAVREKLFF | TGTGCCAGCAGTTACGGCAGGGCGGTTCGTGAAAAACTGTTTTTT
19 | TRBD2 | . | TRBJ2-3 | TRBV9 | CAGSVGTSGGGTSTDTQYF | TGTGCCGGCAGCGTTGGGACTAGCGGGGGAGGCACTAGCACAGATACGCAGTATTTT
13 | . | . | TRBJ1-5 | TRBV6-5 | CASQRMTAQPQHF | TGTGCCAGCCAAAGGATGACGGCTCAGCCCCAGCATTTT
14 | TRBD1 | . | TRBJ2-5 | TRBV7-9 | CASRSGTGEETQYF | TGTGCCAGCAGATCCGGGACAGGGGAAGAGACCCAGTACTTC